In its sample, the clone carrying this TCR beta chain was seen many times. Its antigen is unidentified. Trimming pared 7 bases from V and 0 bases from J, leaving 6 bases between. The CDR3 runs to 12 residues. This entry is derived from a study of glioma-infiltrating T cells. Study conclusions and caveats: Non-neoplastic patients had below-expected tissue-blood divergence, while all gliomas exceeded expectation. Very few CDR3 sequences were shared between tissue and blood.

Using RNA template, CDR3s of TCR alpha and beta were amplified with iRepertoire arm-PCR. Input was roughly 95-450 ng of tissue mRNA or PBMC total RNA. TCRdb re-derived calls from the multiplex PCR reads in MiXCR, one entry per CDR3 protein. The repertoire holds about 130,000 distinct CDR3 sequences, with 23% as singletons. This TCR was recovered from a human donor with low-grade glioma or glioblastoma, undergoing nonglioma brain surgery, or in good health (not recorded which). The material sequenced was glioma tissue, nonneoplastic brain tissue, or PBMCs (not recorded which). J is TRBJ2-5 and V is TRBV12-3 or TRBV12-4; TRBD1 is a possible D gene (5 bases). The CDR3 loop is CASTDNQETQYF. CDR3 nucleotides: TGTGCCAGCACGGACAACCAAGAGACCCAGTACTTC.